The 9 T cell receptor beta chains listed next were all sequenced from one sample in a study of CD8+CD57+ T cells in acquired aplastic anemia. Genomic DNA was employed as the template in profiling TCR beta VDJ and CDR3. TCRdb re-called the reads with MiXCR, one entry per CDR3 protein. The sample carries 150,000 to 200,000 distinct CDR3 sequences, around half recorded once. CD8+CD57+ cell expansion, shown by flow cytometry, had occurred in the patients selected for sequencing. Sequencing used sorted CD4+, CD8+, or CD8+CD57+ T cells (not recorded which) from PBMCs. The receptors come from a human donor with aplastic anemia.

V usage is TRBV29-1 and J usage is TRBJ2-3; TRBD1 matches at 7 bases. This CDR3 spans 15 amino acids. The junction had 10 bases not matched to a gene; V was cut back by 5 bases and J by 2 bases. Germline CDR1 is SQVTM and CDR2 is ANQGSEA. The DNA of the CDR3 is TGCAGCGTTTCAGCGGCAGGGGGTTTCACAGATACGCAGTATTTT. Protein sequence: CSVSAAGGFTDTQYF.

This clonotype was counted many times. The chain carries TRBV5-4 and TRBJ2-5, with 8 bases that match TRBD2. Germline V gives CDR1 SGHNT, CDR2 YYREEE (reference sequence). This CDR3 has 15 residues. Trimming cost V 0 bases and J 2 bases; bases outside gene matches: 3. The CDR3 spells CASSLVLAGQETQYF. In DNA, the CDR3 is TGTGCCAGCAGCTTGGTTTTAGCGGGGCAAGAGACCCAGTACTTC.

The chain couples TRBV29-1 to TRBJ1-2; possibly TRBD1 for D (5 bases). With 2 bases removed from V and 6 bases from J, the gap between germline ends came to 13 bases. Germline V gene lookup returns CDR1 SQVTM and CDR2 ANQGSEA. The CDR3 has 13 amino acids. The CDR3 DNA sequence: TGCAGCGTTGAAAATGCAGGGCTTGATGGCTACACCTTC. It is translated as CSVENAGLDGYTF.

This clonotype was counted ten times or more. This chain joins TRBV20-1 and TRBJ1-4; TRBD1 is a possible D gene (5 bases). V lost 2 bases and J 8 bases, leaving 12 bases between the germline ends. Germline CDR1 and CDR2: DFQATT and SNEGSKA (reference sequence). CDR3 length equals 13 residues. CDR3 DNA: TGCAGTGCTAGATACGGGGCAGAGGAAAAACTGTTTTTT. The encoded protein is CSARYGAEEKLFF.

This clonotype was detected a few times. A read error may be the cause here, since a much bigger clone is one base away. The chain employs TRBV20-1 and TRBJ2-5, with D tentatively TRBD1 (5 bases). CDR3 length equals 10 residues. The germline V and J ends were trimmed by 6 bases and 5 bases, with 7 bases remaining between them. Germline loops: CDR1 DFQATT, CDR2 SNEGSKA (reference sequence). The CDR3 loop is CSAGQETQYF. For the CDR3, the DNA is TGCAGTGCGGGGCAGGAGACCCAGTACTTC.

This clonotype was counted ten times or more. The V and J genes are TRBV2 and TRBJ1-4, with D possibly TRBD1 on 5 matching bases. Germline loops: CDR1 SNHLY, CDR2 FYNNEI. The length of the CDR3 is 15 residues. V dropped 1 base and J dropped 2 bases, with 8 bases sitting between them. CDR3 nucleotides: TGTGCCAGCAGTGAAGAATGGGGGACTAATGAAAAACTGTTTTTT. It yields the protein CASSEEWGTNEKLFF.

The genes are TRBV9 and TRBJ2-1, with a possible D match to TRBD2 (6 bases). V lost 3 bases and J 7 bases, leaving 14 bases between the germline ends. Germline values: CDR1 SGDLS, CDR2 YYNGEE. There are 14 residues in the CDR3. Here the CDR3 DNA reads TGTGCCAGCAGCGCCCGGGACTCGAAGAATGAGCAGTTCTTC. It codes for CASSARDSKNEQFF.

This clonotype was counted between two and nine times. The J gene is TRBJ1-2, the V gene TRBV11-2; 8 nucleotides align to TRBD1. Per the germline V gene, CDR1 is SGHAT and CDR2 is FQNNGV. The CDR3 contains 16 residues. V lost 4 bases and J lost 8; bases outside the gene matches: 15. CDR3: CASSSPTGQAIQGYTF. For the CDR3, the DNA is TGTGCCAGCAGCTCCCCTACGGGACAGGCCATTCAGGGCTACACCTTC. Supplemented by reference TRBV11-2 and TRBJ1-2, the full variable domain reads EAGVAQSPRYKIIEKRQSVAFWCNPISGHATLYWYQQILGQGPKLLIQFQNNGVVDDSQLPKDRFSAERLKGVDSTLKIQPAKLEDSAVYLCASSSPTGQAIQGYTFGSGTRLTVV.

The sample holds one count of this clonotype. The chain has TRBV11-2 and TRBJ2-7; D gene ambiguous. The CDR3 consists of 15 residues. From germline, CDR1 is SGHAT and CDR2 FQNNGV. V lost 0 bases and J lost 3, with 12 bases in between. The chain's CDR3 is CASSLDPGPGYEQYF. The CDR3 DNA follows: TGTGCCAGCAGCTTAGATCCGGGCCCGGGCTACGAGCAGTACTTC.